This T cell receptor beta chain came from a study of cytomegalovirus exposure and HLA in healthy donors. The study, taken as a whole, reports: When analyzed later, a missense DCLRE1C variant was found to be linked to TCR beta V- and J-gene trimming. The likely origin of a cluster of highly shared sequence variants was a sequencing artifact.

Trimming took off 7 bases at V and 4 bases at J, with 14 bases between the two ends. The CDR3 contains 13 residues. Germline CDR1 reads SNHLY; CDR2 reads FYNNEI. In regard to this clone: Its matching antigen is unknown.

The PCR contained 60 Vbeta and 13 Jbeta primers. This table comes from immunoSEQ multiplex PCR, and its TCRdb copy is limited to in-frame clones, with some not included. The data contain approximately 91,000 clones, less than 70% of them singletons. Sequenced sample: PBMCs. The rearrangement joins TRBV2 to TRBJ2-7; D remains ambiguous. This clonotype was obtained from a female donor in good health and CMV-seronegative. The CDR3 DNA follows: TGTGCCAGCACCCTTCTTTGGGCTTACGAGCAGTACTTC. It translates to CASTLLWAYEQYF.